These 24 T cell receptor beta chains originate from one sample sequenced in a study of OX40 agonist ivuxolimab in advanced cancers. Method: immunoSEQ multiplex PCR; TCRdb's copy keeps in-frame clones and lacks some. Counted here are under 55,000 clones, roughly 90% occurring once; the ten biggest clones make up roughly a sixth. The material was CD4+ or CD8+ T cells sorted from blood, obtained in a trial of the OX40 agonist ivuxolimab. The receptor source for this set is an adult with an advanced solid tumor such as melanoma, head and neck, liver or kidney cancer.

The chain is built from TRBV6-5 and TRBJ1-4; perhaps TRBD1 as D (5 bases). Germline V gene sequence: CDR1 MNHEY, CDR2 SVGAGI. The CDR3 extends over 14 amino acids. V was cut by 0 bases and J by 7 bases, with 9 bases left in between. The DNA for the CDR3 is TGTGCCAGCAGTTACTCTGCAGGGCGTGAAAAACTGTTTTTT. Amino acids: CASSYSAGREKLFF.

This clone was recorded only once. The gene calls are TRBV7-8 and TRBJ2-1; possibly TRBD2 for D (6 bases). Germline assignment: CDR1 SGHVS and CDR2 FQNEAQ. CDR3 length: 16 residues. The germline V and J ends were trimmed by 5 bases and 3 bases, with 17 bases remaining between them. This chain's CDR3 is CASSLDWDWGYNEQFF. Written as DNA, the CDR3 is TGTGCCAGCAGCCTCGATTGGGACTGGGGCTACAATGAGCAGTTCTTC.

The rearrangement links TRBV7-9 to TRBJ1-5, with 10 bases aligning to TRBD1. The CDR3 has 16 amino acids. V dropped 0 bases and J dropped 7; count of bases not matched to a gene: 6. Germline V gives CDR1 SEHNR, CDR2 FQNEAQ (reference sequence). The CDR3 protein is CASSLATGGRAQPQHF. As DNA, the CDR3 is TGTGCCAGCAGCTTAGCGACAGGGGGCAGGGCGCAGCCCCAGCATTTT.

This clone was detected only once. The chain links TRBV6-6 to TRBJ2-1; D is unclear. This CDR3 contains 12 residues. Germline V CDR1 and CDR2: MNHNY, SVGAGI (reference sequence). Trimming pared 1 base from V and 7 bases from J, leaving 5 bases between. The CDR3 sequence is CASSYWGNEQFF. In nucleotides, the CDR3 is TGTGCCAGCAGTTACTGGGGAAATGAGCAGTTCTTC.

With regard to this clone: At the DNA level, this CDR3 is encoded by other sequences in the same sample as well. CDR3 nucleotide sequence: TGTGCCAGCAGGGGAGGTTCTGGAAACACCATATATTTT. Translation gives CASRGGSGNTIYF. This chain connects TRBV9 to TRBJ1-3, with D unclear. The CDR3 totals 13 residues. Germline V lookup: CDR1 SGDLS, CDR2 YYNGEE. Deletions cut 5 bases from V and 1 base from J, with 7 bases between.

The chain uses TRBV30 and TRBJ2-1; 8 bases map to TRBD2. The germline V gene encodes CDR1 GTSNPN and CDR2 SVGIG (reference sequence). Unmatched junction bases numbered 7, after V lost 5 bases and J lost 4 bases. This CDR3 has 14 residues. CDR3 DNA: TGTGCCTGGGGGGGGACTAGGACTTACAATGAGCAGTTCTTC. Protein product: CAWGGTRTYNEQFF.

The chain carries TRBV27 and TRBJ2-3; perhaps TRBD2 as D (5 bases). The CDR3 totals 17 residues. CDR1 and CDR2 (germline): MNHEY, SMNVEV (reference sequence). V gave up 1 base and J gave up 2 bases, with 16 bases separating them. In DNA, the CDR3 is TGTGCCAGCAGTTTATTTGGACTCAGACGAAACACAGATACGCAGTATTTT. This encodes CASSLFGLRRNTDTQYF.

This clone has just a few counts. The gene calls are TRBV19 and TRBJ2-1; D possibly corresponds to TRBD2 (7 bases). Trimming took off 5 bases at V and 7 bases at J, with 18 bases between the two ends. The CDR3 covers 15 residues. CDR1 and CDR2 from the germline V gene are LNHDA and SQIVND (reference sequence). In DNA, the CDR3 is TGTGCCAGTAGTTCCCGAACAGGGAGGGGGAATGAGCAGTTCTTC. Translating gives CASSSRTGRGNEQFF.

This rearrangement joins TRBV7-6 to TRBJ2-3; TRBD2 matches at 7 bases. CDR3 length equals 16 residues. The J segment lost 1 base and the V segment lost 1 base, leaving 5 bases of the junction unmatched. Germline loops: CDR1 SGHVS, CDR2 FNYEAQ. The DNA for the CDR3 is TGTGCCAGCAGCTTAGGGCTAGCGGAACGCACAGATACGCAGTATTTT. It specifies CASSLGLAERTDTQYF.

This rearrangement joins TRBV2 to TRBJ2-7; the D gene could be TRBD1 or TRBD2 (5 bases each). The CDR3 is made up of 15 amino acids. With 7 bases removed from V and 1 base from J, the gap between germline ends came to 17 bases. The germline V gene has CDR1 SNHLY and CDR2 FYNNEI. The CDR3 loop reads CASTPPSGPSYEQYF. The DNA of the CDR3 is TGTGCCAGCACCCCTCCGTCGGGGCCATCCTACGAGCAGTACTTC.

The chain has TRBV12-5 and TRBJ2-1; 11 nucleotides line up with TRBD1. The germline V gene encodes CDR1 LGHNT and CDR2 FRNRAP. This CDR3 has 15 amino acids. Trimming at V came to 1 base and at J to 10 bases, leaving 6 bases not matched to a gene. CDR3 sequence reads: CASGLGTGGLGEQFF. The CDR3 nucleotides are TGTGCTAGTGGTTTGGGGACAGGGGGCTTAGGGGAGCAGTTCTTC.

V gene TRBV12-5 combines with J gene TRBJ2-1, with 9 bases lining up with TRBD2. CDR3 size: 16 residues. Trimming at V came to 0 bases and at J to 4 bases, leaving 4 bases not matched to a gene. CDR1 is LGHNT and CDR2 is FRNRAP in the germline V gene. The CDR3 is CASGLVPAGGYNEQFF. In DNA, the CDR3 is TGTGCTAGTGGTTTGGTACCGGCGGGAGGGTACAATGAGCAGTTCTTC.

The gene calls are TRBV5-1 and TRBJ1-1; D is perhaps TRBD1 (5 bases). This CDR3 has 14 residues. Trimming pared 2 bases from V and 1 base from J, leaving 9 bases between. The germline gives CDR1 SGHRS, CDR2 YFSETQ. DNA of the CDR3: TGCGCCAGCAGCTTAGGGGTAGGGAACACTGAAGCTTTCTTT. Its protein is CASSLGVGNTEAFF.

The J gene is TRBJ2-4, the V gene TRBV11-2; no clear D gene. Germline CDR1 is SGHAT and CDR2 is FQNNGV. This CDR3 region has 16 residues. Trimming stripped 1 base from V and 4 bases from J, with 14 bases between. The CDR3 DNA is TGTGCCAGCAGCTTAGTCCCCCACGAAAATAAAAACATTCAGTACTTC. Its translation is CASSLVPHENKNIQYF. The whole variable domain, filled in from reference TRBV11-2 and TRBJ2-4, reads EAGVAQSPRYKIIEKRQSVAFWCNPISGHATLYWYQQILGQGPKLLIQFQNNGVVDDSQLPKDRFSAERLKGVDSTLKIQPAKLEDSAVYLCASSLVPHENKNIQYFGAGTRLSVL.

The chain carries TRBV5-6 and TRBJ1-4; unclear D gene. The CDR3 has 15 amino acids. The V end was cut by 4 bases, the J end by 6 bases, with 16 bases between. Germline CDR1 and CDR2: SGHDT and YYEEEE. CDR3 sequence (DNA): TGTGCCAGCAGCGCGGATGGCCGGAGGTATGAAAAACTGTTTTTT. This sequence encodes CASSADGRRYEKLFF.

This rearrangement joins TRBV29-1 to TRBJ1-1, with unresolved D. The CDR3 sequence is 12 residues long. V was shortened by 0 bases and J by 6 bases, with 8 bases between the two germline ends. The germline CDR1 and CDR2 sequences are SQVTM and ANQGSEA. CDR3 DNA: TGCAGCGTTGAAGAAGAAGGCCCTGAAGCTTTCTTT. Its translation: CSVEEEGPEAFF.

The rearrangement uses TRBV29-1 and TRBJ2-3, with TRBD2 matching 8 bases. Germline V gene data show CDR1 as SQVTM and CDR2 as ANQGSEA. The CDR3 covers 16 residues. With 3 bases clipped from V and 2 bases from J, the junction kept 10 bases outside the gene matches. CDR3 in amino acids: CSVDPREGLDTDTQYF. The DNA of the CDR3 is TGCAGCGTTGACCCTCGGGAGGGACTAGACACAGATACGCAGTATTTT.

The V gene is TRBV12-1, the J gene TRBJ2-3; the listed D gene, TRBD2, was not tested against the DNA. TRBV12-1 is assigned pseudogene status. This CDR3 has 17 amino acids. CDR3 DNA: TGTGCCAGCAGCCCGGGACTAGCGGGGGGCGGAACAGATACGCAGTATTTT. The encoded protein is CASSPGLAGGGTDTQYF.

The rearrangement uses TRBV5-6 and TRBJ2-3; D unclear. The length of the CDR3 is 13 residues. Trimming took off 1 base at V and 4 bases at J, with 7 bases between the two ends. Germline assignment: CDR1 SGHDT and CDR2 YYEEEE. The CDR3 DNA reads TGTGCCAGCAGCTTGATAACCCCAGATACGCAGTATTTT. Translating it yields CASSLITPDTQYF.

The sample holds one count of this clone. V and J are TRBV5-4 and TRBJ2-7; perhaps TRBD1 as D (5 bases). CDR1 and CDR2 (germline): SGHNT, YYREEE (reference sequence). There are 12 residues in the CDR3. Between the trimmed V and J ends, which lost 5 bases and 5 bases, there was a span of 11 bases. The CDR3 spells CASRGRKDEQYF. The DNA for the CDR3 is TGTGCCAGCAGGGGGCGCAAGGACGAGCAGTACTTC.

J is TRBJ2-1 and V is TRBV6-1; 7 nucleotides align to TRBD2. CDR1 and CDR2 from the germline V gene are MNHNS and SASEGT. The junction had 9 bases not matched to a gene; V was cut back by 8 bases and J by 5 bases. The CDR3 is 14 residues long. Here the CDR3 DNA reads TGTGCCAGCGGGGGGATCAGCGGGAACAATGAGCAGTTCTTC. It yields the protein CASGGISGNNEQFF.

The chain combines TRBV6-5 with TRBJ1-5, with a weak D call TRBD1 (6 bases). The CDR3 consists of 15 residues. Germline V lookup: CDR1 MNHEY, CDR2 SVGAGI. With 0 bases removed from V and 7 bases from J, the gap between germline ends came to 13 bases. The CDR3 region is CASSYSARGDQPQHF. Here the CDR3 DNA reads TGTGCCAGCAGTTACTCGGCCAGGGGCGACCAGCCCCAGCATTTT.

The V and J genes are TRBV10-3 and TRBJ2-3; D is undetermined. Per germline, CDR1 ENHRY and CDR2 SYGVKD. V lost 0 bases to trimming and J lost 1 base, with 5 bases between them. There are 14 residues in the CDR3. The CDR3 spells CAISESSGTDTQYF. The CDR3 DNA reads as TGTGCCATCAGTGAGTCGTCGGGCACAGATACGCAGTATTTT.

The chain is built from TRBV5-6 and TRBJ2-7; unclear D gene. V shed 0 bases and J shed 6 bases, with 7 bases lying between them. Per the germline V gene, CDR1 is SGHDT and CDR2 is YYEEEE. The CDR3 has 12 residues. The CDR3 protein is CASSLELVEQYF. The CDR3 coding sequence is TGTGCCAGCAGCTTGGAACTGGTCGAGCAGTACTTC.